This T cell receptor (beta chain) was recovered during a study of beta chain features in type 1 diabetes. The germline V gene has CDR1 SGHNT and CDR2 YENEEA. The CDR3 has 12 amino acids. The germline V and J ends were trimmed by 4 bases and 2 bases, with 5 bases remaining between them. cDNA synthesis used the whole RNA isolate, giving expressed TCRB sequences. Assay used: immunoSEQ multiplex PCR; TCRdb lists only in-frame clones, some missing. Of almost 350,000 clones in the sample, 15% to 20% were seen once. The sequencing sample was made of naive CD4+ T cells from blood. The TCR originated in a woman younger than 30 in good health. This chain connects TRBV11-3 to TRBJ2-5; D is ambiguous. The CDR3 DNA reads TGTGCCAGCAGCTCTAGTCAAGAGACCCAGTACTTC. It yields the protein CASSSSQETQYF. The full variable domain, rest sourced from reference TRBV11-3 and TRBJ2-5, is EAGVVQSPRYKIIEKKQPVAFWCNPISGHNTLYWYLQNLGQGPELLIRYENEEAVDDSQLPKDRFSAERLKGVDSTLKIQPAELGDSAVYLCASSSSQETQYFGPGTRLLVL.